Following are 13 T cell receptor beta chains from one sample sequenced in a study of T cells in Graves' hyperthyroidism and ophthalmopathy. The investigators amplified TCR beta CDR3 regions from RNA transcripts. The study used the HTBI primer set for a first-round RT-PCR of the TCR CDR3. Each CDR3 protein gets one entry after TCRdb re-called the multiplex PCR reads with MiXCR. The sample has some 500,000 distinct CDR3 sequences; around 16% are singletons. The sample was blood. Receptors were obtained from a woman in her thirties with Graves' ophthalmopathy.

This clonotype has a handful of counts. V and J are TRBV7-9 and TRBJ2-1; 8 bases fit TRBD1. The trim removed 6 bases at V and 0 bases at J, leaving 4 bases unmatched. CDR1 SEHNR and CDR2 FQNEAQ come from the germline V gene (reference sequence). The CDR3 covers 15 residues. The DNA of the CDR3 is TGTGCCAGCAGTTCAGGGGGCGGCTCCTACAATGAGCAGTTCTTC. Its translation is CASSSGGGSYNEQFF.

The sample holds many counts of this clonotype. CDR3 protein: CASSLGAGVRVWELFF. DNA for the CDR3: TGTGCCAGCAGTTTAGGAGCGGGAGTAAGGGTCTGGGAGCTGTTTTTT. The chain carries TRBV28 and TRBJ2-2; TRBD2 aligns across 8 bases. Unmatched junction bases numbered 11, after V lost 2 bases and J lost 9 bases. CDR3 length equals 16 residues. Germline CDR1 MDHEN, CDR2 SYDVKM.

The rearrangement uses TRBV7-6 and TRBJ2-2, with TRBD2 identical over 14 bases. Germline V gene sequence: CDR1 SGHVS, CDR2 FNYEAQ. The CDR3 has 18 amino acids. V shed 5 bases, J shed 0 bases, and the junction held 5 bases outside the gene matches. The CDR3 region is CASSPGLAGASNTGELFF. In DNA, the CDR3 is TGTGCCAGCAGCCCGGGACTAGCGGGAGCGTCGAACACCGGGGAGCTGTTTTTT.

This clonotype was counted ten times or more. The chain links TRBV30 to TRBJ2-5; the match to TRBD1 covers 8 bases. Germline assignment: CDR1 GTSNPN and CDR2 SVGIG (reference sequence). The length of the CDR3 is 15 residues. V was pared by 4 bases and J by 5 bases, with 12 bases of the junction left unmatched. In DNA, the CDR3 is TGTGCCTGGACAGGGGGCATCAGATCGGGGGAGACCCAGTACTTC. Protein sequence: CAWTGGIRSGETQYF.

This clonotype was counted only a few times. The J gene is TRBJ2-1, the V gene TRBV4-3; D might be TRBD1 (6 bases). The CDR3 is 15 amino acids. Trimming stripped 2 bases from V and 7 bases from J, with 15 bases between. Germline-derived CDR1 and CDR2 are LGHNA and YSLEER. In DNA, the CDR3 is TGCGCCAGCAGCCAAAGACCCTTGAGGGGGAATGAGCAGTTCTTC. Residues: CASSQRPLRGNEQFF.

This clonotype has ten or more counts. The chain links TRBV6-2 or TRBV6-3 to TRBJ1-2; no clear D gene. Germline V CDR1 and CDR2: MNHEY, SVGEGT. The CDR3 has 12 amino acids. V lost 6 bases, J lost 6 bases, and 11 bases lay in between. The CDR3 region is CASSPLGDGYTF. In nucleotides, the CDR3 is TGTGCCAGCAGCCCTCTCGGTGATGGCTACACCTTC.

The chain links TRBV6-2 or TRBV6-3 to TRBJ2-2, with 12 bases aligning to TRBD2. The CDR3 totals 14 residues. V trimming: 5 bases; J trimming: 11 bases; junction bases outside the gene matches: 6. In germline, CDR1 is MNHEY, CDR2 SVGEGT. CDR3 DNA: TGTGCCAGCAGTGCGACTAGCGGGAGAGGCGAGCTGTTTTTT. As protein: CASSATSGRGELFF.

At least ten counts were recorded for this clonotype. This chain links TRBV29-1 with TRBJ2-3, with 7 bases identical to TRBD2. CDR1 and CDR2 (germline): SQVTM, ANQGSEA. V shed 4 bases and J 2 bases; nucleotides not matched to a gene: 6. This CDR3 is built from 14 residues. The chain's CDR3 is CSVAPGLITDTQYF. The CDR3 DNA is TGCAGCGTTGCCCCGGGACTAATCACAGATACGCAGTATTTT.

This clonotype was seen many times. The chain uses TRBV12-3 or TRBV12-4 and TRBJ1-5; 9 positions match TRBD1. This CDR3 is 14 amino acids long. With 5 bases clipped from V and 6 bases from J, the junction kept 5 bases outside the gene matches. The CDR3 spells CASSTGTGIQPQHF. The CDR3 coding sequence is TGTGCCAGCAGTACCGGGACAGGGATTCAGCCCCAGCATTTT.

This clonotype was recorded at least ten times. The chain is built from TRBV6-6 and TRBJ2-4, with D possibly matching TRBD1 (5 bases). Between the trimmed V and J ends, which lost 2 bases and 10 bases, there was a span of 9 bases. CDR1 MNHNY and CDR2 SVGAGI come from the germline V gene (reference sequence). CDR3 length: 12 residues. The CDR3 coding sequence is TGTGCCAGCAGTTACACCGGACATATTCAGTACTTC. Its translation is CASSYTGHIQYF.

This clonotype was picked up a small number of times. The CDR3 loop reads CASEDISNTGELFF. CDR3 in DNA: TGTGCCAGCGAGGACATCTCGAACACCGGGGAGCTGTTTTTT. The V call is TRBV19, the J call TRBJ2-2; a weak D match, TRBD1 (5 bases). This CDR3 contains 14 residues. Between the trimmed V and J ends, which lost 9 bases and 0 bases, there was a span of 11 bases. The germline V gene encodes CDR1 LNHDA and CDR2 SQIVND (reference sequence).

This clonotype was seen more than once but under ten times. The V gene is TRBV20-1, the J gene TRBJ2-7, with D perhaps matching TRBD1 (5 bases). V dropped 5 bases and J dropped 0 bases, with 8 bases sitting between them. In germline, CDR1 is DFQATT, CDR2 SNEGSKA (reference sequence). This CDR3 region has 12 residues. The CDR3 here is CSAPDSSYEQYF. CDR3 in DNA: TGCAGTGCTCCCGACAGCTCCTACGAGCAGTACTTC.

This clonotype occurred once. This rearrangement joins TRBV20-1 to TRBJ2-5; 10 nucleotides match TRBD2. This CDR3 is built from 15 residues. Germline V gene data show CDR1 as DFQATT and CDR2 as SNEGSKA (reference sequence). After removal of 1 base from V and 9 bases from J, the junction contained 11 bases not matched to a gene. CDR3 DNA sequence: TGCAGTGCTAGAGGGCGAGCGGGAGGGTGGGAGGCCCAGTACTTC. It specifies CSARGRAGGWEAQYF.